This T cell receptor (beta chain) was sequenced during a study of molecular identifiers for immune sequencing clone quantification (dated by TCRdb to about 2018). A note on the overall study: For a replicate experiment, RNA from approximately 20,000 or 100,000 naive CD8 T cells was divided into five aliquots, of which four were sequenced. This methods study benchmarked molecular-identifier clustering-based TCR repertoire sequencing (MIDCIRS) and TCR RNA copy counting, using CD8 T cells to do so. On the study overall, not on this receptor specifically: Spiked-in Jurkat TCR RNA (around 9 copies' worth), which is not part of the donor repertoire, was contained in the naive libraries. When barcode sub-clustering was omitted, TCR diversity was inflated by chimeric consensus sequences, with chimeras reaching as high as 47%. The sizes of highly expanded clones could end up underestimated when identical TCR molecules share a barcode. Modeling indicated approximately 3.1 TCR RNA copies recovered per cell, compared with about 10 by digital PCR, which implies a capture efficiency of approximately 30%. In CMV-specific effector cells, clones with more than 20 RNA copies accounted for over 97% of molecules, whereas in naive cells such clones accounted for under 1%. Spiked-in Jurkat TCR RNA equal to a single cell's worth was reported to be detectable even within 1,200,000 naive CD8 T cells.

Libraries of naive CD8 T cells were built from anywhere between about 17,000 and 1,000,000 sorted cells, with 10%, 30% or 50% of the purified RNA used. Naive CD8 T cells were FACS-sorted as CD8+CD4-CCR7+CD45RA+ on a BD FACSAria II into RLT Plus buffer. To test detection sensitivity, Jurkat RNA equal to ten TCR copies was added to samples of roughly 19,000-1,100,000 naive CD8 T cells. CD8 T cells were enriched with RosetteSep CD8+ T Cell Enrichment Cocktail and Ficoll-Paque, followed by ACK red cell lysis. From a lookup of the germline V gene, CDR1 and CDR2 are SQVTM and ANQGSEA. Trimming accounts for 5 bases at V and 6 bases at J, while the number of junction bases matched to no gene is 5. Spanning cysteine to phenylalanine, the CDR3 consists of 12 amino acids. Of all the DNA, just the CDR3 is kept, 36 bases in frame from base 1. This clonotype was detected many times. Its binding antigen is unknown. No much larger clone is present one base from it, and per-base qualities are unavailable.

The library came from PCR. The sequencer listed for this sample is NextSeq 500. Preparation of bulk TCR libraries followed a previously described approach, with the TCR primers listed in Table S5. Purification of total RNA was performed with the Qiagen AllPrep DNA/RNA kit. Before analysis, reads from multiple sequencing runs of the same library were pooled. On the study's bioinformatics: Reads were retained only if an exact TCR constant sequence was present, and the retained reads were trimmed to 150 nt and grouped according to their 12-nt molecular barcodes. Within each barcode group, reads were sub-clustered at a 15% Levenshtein threshold, and quality-weighted consensus sequences were built per RNA molecule. Non-functional sequences were filtered out, along with any lower-count sequence sitting one edit away from another sequence. Based on fitting two negative binomial distributions, any barcode sub-cluster with under 20% of the maximum read count was discarded. TCRdb handled the public reads itself, with Q25 trimming in fastp and clone calling in MiXCR, and kept productive beta chains. Every distinct CDR3 protein forms one entry, paired with its most common genes and DNA. The authors' filters were not applied to this entry. Within this sample are roughly 320,000 distinct CDR3 sequences, with over 20% of them counted one time only. The ten biggest clones cover around 0.7% of the sample.

The specimen was naive CD8+ T cells from blood, with Jurkat cell RNA spiked in. The sample's cell subset or site label, in plain terms: FACS-sorted CD8+CD4-CCR7+CD45RA+ naive T cells. The rearrangement joined TRBV29-1 to TRBJ2-3, with 7 bases matching TRBD2. The sequence was collected from a human donor in good health. Some libraries in this study had Jurkat cell RNA spiked in. The DNA is as follows: TGCAGCGTTATCCGGGGGGATGATACGCAGTATTTT. It translates to CSVIRGDDTQYF.